One T cell receptor beta chain is described in this entry. This sample was included in a study of identical twins. TCRdb reanalysed the 5' RACE reads using MiXCR and keeps one entry per CDR3 protein. The sample holds around 490,000 distinct CDR3 sequences; 20% to 25% are singletons and the top ten take around 0.47%. The trim removed 2 bases at V and 2 bases at J, leaving 5 bases unmatched. There are 15 residues in the CDR3. Germline-derived CDR1 and CDR2 are SGHRS and YFSETQ. These data also featured in a second study, about yellow fever vaccine responses in identical twins.

The sequenced material came from CD4+ T cells sorted from blood. The rearrangement links TRBV5-1 to TRBJ2-7; 9 positions agree with TRBD1. The origin of this receptor is a woman aged 18 to 35 in good health. The chain's CDR3 is CASSFQGQGTYEQYF. The CDR3 region has the DNA TGCGCCAGCAGCTTTCAGGGACAGGGAACCTACGAGCAGTACTTC.